These 7 T cell receptor beta chains came from one sample sequenced in a study of T-cell reconstitution after alpha-beta-depleted transplantation in children. Unique molecular identifiers featured in how the TCRbeta library was prepared. TCRdb ran MiXCR on the PCR reads and lists one entry per CDR3 protein. The sample lists 300,000 to 400,000 distinct CDR3 sequences, roughly 25% occurring once. This specimen consisted of PBMCs, mostly from graft donor cells, obtained 180 days after TCRalphabeta/CD19-depleted stem cell transplant. The receptor source for this set is a male patient between 10 and 17 years old who had a stem cell transplant for acute lymphoblastic leukemia, so the T cells may come from the graft donor.

Only a few counts were recorded for this clonotype. The chain couples TRBV30 to TRBJ2-7; D remains ambiguous. This CDR3 contains 12 residues. The V and J ends lost 3 bases and 3 bases respectively, with 9 bases between them. Germline-derived CDR1 and CDR2 are GTSNPN and SVGIG (reference sequence). Here the CDR3 DNA reads TGTGCCTGGAGAGGACCTAACTACGAGCAGTACTTC. Its translation is CAWRGPNYEQYF.

The chain has TRBV12-3 or TRBV12-4 and TRBJ2-7; tentative D call: TRBD1 (6 bases). The V end was cut by 5 bases, the J end by 7 bases, with 21 bases between. The CDR3 sequence is 15 residues long. The CDR3 region has the DNA TGTGCCAGCAGTGCACAAGGGGGACCGGGTACTGAGCAGTACTTC. It specifies CASSAQGGPGTEQYF.

This clonotype occurred once. The chain carries TRBV5-1 and TRBJ1-4; D might be TRBD1 (5 bases). The CDR3 runs 15 residues. Germline V gene lookup returns CDR1 SGHRS and CDR2 YFSETQ. Trimming pared 0 bases from V and 2 bases from J, leaving 8 bases between. CDR3 in DNA: TGCGCCAGCAGCTTGGCGAGGGGTACTAATGAAAAACTGTTTTTT. Protein sequence: CASSLARGTNEKLFF.

This clonotype was found a few times. The V call is TRBV6-5, the J call TRBJ2-4, with D possibly being TRBD2 (6 bases). Germline V gives CDR1 MNHEY, CDR2 SVGAGI. The CDR3 extends over 14 amino acids. V was trimmed by 4 bases and J by 5 bases, leaving 12 bases between them. The chain's CDR3 is CASSFRDSENIQYF. The DNA for the CDR3 is TGTGCCAGCAGTTTCCGGGACTCGGAAAACATTCAGTACTTC.

This clonotype came up a few times. The rearrangement uses TRBV20-1 and TRBJ1-1; D remains unclear. V lost 0 bases to trimming and J lost 2 bases, with 13 bases between them. Germline CDR1 is DFQATT and CDR2 is SNEGSKA (reference sequence). CDR3 length: 15 amino acids. The CDR3 sequence is CSARDYSGDNTEAFF. The CDR3 DNA reads as TGCAGTGCTAGAGATTACAGTGGGGATAACACTGAAGCTTTCTTT.

The chain combines TRBV9 with TRBJ2-3, with 8 bases lining up with TRBD2. This CDR3 is 16 amino acids long. CDR1 SGDLS and CDR2 YYNGEE come from the germline V gene. Trimming removed 0 bases from V and 4 bases from J; junction bases left unmatched: 7. CDR3 DNA: TGTGCCAGCAGCGTAGGATGGGGACTAGATGCAGATACGCAGTATTTT. Protein sequence: CASSVGWGLDADTQYF.

The chain has TRBV5-1 and TRBJ1-2; D gene ambiguous. Trimming removed 3 bases from V and 4 bases from J, with 13 bases in between. Germline-derived CDR1 and CDR2 are SGHRS and YFSETQ. This CDR3 is 14 amino acids long. CDR3 nucleotide sequence: TGCGCCAGCAGCTGGGAGAATGCTCTCTATGGCTACACCTTC. Translating it yields CASSWENALYGYTF.